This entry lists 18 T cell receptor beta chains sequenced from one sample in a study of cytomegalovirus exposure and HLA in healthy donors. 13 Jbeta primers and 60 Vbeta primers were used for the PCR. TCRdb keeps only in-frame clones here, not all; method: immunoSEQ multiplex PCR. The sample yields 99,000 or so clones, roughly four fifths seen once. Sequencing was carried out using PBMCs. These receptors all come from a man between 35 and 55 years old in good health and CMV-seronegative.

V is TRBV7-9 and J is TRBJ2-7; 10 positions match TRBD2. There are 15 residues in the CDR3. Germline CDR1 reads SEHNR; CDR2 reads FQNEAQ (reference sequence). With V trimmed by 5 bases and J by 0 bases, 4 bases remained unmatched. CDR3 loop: CASSLLAGRSYEQYF. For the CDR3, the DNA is TGTGCCAGCAGCCTACTAGCGGGGCGCTCCTACGAGCAGTACTTC.

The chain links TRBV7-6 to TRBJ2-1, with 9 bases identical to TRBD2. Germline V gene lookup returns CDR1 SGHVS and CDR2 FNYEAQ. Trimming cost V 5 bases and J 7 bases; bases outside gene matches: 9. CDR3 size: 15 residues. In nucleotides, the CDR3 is TGTGCCAGCAGCGTTAGCGGGAGTCAGGGTAATGAGCAGTTCTTC. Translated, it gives CASSVSGSQGNEQFF.

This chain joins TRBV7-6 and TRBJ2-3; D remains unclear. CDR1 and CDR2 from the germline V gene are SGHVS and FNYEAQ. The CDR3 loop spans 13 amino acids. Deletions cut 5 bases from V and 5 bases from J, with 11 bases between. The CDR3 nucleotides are TGTGCCAGCAGCAACTACGTTGGAGATACGCAGTATTTT. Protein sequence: CASSNYVGDTQYF.

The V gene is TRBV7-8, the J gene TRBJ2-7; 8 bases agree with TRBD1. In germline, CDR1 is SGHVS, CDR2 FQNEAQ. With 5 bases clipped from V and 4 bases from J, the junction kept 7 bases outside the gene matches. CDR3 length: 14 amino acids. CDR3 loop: CASSQSGTGYEQYF. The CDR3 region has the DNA TGTGCCAGCAGCCAATCCGGGACAGGATACGAGCAGTACTTC.

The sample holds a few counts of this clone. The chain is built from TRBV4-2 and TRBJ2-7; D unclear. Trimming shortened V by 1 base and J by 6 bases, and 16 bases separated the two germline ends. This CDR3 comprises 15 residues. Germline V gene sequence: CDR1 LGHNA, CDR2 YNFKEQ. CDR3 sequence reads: CASSQAQVSPREQYF. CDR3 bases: TGTGCCAGCAGCCAAGCCCAGGTTTCCCCCCGCGAGCAGTACTTC.

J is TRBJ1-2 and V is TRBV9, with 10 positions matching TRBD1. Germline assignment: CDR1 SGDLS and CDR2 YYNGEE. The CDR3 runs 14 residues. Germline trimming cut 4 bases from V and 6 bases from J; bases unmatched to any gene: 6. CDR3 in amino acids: CASSQPGTGDGYTF. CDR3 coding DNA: TGTGCCAGCAGCCAACCTGGGACAGGGGATGGCTACACCTTC.

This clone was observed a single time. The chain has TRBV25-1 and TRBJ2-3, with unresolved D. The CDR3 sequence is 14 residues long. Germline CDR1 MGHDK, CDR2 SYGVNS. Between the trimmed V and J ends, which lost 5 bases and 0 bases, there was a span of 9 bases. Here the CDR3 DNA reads TGTGCCAGCAGTCGTGCAGGTAGCACAGATACGCAGTATTTT. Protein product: CASSRAGSTDTQYF.

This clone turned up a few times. CDR3 sequence reads: CASSEKYVFNEQFF. CDR3 in DNA: TGTGCCAGCAGCGAAAAATATGTCTTTAATGAGCAGTTCTTC. This chain connects TRBV6-1 to TRBJ2-1; D is undetermined. Trimming removed 6 bases from V and 7 bases from J, with 16 bases in between. The V gene's germline CDR1 is MNHNS and CDR2 SASEGT. The CDR3 length is 14 residues.

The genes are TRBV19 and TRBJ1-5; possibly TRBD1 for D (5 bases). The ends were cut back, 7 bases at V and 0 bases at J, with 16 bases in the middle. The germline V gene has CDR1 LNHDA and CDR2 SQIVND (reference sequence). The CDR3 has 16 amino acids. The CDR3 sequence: CASIDSLSYSNQPQHF. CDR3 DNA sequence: TGTGCCAGTATCGACAGTCTGAGTTATAGCAATCAGCCCCAGCATTTT.

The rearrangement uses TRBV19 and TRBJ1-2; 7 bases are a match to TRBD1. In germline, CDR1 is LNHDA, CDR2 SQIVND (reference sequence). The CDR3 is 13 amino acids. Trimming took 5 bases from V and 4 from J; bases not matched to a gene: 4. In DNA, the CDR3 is TGTGCCAGTAGTGCCGGGACAGCCTATGGCTACACCTTC. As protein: CASSAGTAYGYTF.

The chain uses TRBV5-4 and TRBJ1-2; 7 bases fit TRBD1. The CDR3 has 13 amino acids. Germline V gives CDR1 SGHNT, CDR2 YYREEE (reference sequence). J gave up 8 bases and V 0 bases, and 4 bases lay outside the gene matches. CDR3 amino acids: CASSLGQGVGYTF. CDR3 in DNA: TGTGCCAGCAGCTTGGGGCAGGGGGTAGGCTACACCTTC.

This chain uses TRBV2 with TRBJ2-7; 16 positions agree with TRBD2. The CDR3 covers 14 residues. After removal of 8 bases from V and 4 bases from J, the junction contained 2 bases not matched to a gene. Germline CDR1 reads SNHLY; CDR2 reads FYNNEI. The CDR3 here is CASRGLAGGYEQYF. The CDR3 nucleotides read TGTGCCAGCCGGGGACTAGCGGGAGGGTACGAGCAGTACTTC.

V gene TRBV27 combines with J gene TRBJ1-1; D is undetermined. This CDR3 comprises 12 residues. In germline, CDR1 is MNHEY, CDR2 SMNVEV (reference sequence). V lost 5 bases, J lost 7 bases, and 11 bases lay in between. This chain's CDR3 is CASSTAFGEAFF. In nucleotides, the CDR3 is TGTGCCAGCAGTACTGCTTTCGGTGAAGCTTTCTTT.

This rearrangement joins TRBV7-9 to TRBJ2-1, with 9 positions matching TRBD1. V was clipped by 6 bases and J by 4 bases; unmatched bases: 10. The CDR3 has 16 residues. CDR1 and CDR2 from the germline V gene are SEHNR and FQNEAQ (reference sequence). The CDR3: CASRPTGTGNYNEQFF. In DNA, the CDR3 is TGTGCCAGCAGACCGACAGGGACAGGGAATTACAATGAGCAGTTCTTC.

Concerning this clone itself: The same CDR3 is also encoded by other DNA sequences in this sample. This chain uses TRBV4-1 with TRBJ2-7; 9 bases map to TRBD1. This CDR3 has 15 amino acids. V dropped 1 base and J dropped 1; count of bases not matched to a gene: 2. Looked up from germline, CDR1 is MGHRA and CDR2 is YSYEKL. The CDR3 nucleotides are TGCGCCAGCAGCCAAGGGGGGACAGGGTCCTACGAGCAGTACTTC. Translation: CASSQGGTGSYEQYF.

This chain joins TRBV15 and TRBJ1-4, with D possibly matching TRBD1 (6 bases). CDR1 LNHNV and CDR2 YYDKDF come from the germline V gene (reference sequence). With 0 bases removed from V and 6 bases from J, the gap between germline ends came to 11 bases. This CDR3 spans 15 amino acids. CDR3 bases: TGTGCCACCAGCAGAGAGGGGGGGCGGGATGAAAAACTGTTTTTT. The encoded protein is CATSREGGRDEKLFF.

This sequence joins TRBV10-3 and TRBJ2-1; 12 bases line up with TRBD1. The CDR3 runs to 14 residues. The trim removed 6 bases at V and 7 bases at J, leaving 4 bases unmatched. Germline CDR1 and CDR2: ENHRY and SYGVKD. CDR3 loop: CAIRGTGGENEQFF. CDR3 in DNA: TGTGCCATCAGGGGGACAGGGGGCGAAAATGAGCAGTTCTTC.

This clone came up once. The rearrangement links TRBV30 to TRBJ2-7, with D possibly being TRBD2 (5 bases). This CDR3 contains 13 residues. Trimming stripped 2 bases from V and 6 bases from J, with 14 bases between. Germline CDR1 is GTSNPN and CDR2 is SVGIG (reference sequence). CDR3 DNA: TGTGCCTGGAGTCATGATCGGGGTCGCGAGCAGTACTTC. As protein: CAWSHDRGREQYF.